These T cell receptor beta chains were read from a single sample in a study of cytomegalovirus exposure and HLA in healthy donors. TCRdb keeps only in-frame clones here, not all; method: immunoSEQ multiplex PCR. The repertoire holds fewer than 120,000 clones, with roughly 80% as singletons. The sample comprised PBMCs. The receptor set was obtained from a man younger than 40 in good health and CMV-seropositive. Each CDR3 is given with its conserved first and last residue. A D gene is named only where the DNA matches it firmly. Clone size is not always given. Where it is, it says once, few, many or a class for expanded clones.

>.|TRBJ2-5|.|TRBV9
TGTGCCAGCAGCGCAGACCGGAGGGGCGAGACCCAGTACTTC
CASSADRRGETQYF
>once|TRBJ2-1|TRBD2|TRBV30
TGTGCCTGGAGTGTAGCGCTAGCGGTCAATGAGCAGTTCTTC
CAWSVALAVNEQFF
>.|TRBJ2-7|.|TRBV27
TGTGCCAGCAGTTTATCGCGGGGTGCCTACGAGCAGTACTTC
CASSLSRGAYEQYF
>.|TRBJ2-1|TRBD1|TRBV2
TGTGCCAGCAGAAAACCAAAGGGACAGGACTCCTACAATGAGCAGTTCTTC
CASRKPKGQDSYNEQFF
>.|TRBJ2-7|TRBD1|TRBV7-2
TGTGCCAGCAGCCTCGGACAGGGGGATACCTACGAGCAGTACTTC
CASSLGQGDTYEQYF
>.|TRBJ1-1|TRBD1|TRBV5-1
TGCGCCAGCAGCAATGGACAGGGTGGAACTGAAGCTTTCTTT
CASSNGQGGTEAFF
>once|TRBJ1-4|TRBD1|TRBV25-1
TGTGCCAGCAGCGGGTTTGGGGCAGGGGGCCCTAATGAAAAACTGTTTTTT
CASSGFGAGGPNEKLFF
>.|TRBJ1-3|TRBD1|TRBV25-1
TGTGCCAGCAGTGATGCACAACCTCCAGGGACAGGTGGAAACACCATATATTTT
CASSDAQPPGTGGNTIYF
>.|TRBJ2-7|.|TRBV19
TGTGCCAGTAGTATTGGCGAGGCCCTCCTCGAGCAGTACTTC
CASSIGEALLEQYF
>.|TRBJ2-5|TRBD2|TRBV11-2
TGTGCCAGCAGCTTATCCCCGGGAAGTAGCGGGGGTTCCGGGGAGACCCAGTACTTC
CASSLSPGSSGGSGETQYF
>.|TRBJ1-6|.|TRBV7-8
TGTGCCAGCAGTCCCATAGGGGTGGGGGCCTCACCCCTCCACTTT
CASSPIGVGASPLHF
>.|TRBJ2-5|TRBD1|TRBV11-2
TGTGCCAGCAGCTTAGGATTCGGACAGGGGCAAGAGACCCAGTACTTC
CASSLGFGQGQETQYF
>.|TRBJ2-7|TRBD2|TRBV9
TGTGCCAGCAGCGATAGCGGGGGGTCCTACGAGCAGTACTTC
CASSDSGGSYEQYF
>.|TRBJ1-1|.|TRBV2
TGTGCCAGCGAGGACAGCAGGGACACTGAAGCTTTCTTT
CASEDSRDTEAFF
>.|TRBJ2-7|.|TRBV29-1
TGCAGCGTTGTTACCCCCAGGGGCCACGAGCAGTACTTC
CSVVTPRGHEQYF
>.|TRBJ2-4|TRBD1|TRBV5-4
TGTGCCAGCAGCTTACTTCCGGGACAGGGTGGAAACATTCAGTACTTC
CASSLLPGQGGNIQYF
>.|TRBJ1-1|.|TRBV9
TGTGCCAGCAGCCAAGGGGGTTGGACAGTAGTCACTGAAGCTTTCTTT
CASSQGGWTVVTEAFF
>.|TRBJ2-1|TRBD2|TRBV5-4
TGTGCCAGCAGCCCTATTGGCGGGGGGGGATACAATGAGCAGTTCTTC
CASSPIGGGGYNEQFF
>.|TRBJ1-6|.|TRBV2
TGTGCCAGCAGTGAAGGACAGGCGGATAATTCACCCCTCCACTTT
CASSEGQADNSPLHF
>.|TRBJ1-2|.|TRBV7-2
TGTGCCAGCAGCAGAAACGCAGGGGATAATAACTATGGCTACACCTTC
CASSRNAGDNNYGYTF
>.|TRBJ2-5|TRBD1|TRBV19
TGTGCCAGTAGGACGGGACAGGCCCAAGAGACCCAGTACTTC
CASRTGQAQETQYF
>.|TRBJ2-7|TRBD1|TRBV10-3
TGTGCCATCAGTGAGTCGACAGGGTACGAGCAGTACTTC
CAISESTGYEQYF
>.|TRBJ1-2|.|TRBV4-2
TGTGCCAGCAGCCCTTTGGGGGAGGGGAATCCTGACTACACCTTC
CASSPLGEGNPDYTF
>.|TRBJ1-4|TRBD1|TRBV11-2
TGTGCCAGCAGCTTGGACAGGGTGGAGGAAAAACTGTTTTTT
CASSLDRVEEKLFF
>.|TRBJ2-7|TRBD2|TRBV15
TGTGCCACCAGCGGGACTAGCGGCTCCTACGAGCAGTACTTC
CATSGTSGSYEQYF
>.|TRBJ1-6|.|TRBV5-6
TGTGCCAGCAGCTTGAGAGCTGGTGGTTATAATTCACCCCTCCACTTT
CASSLRAGGYNSPLHF
>.|TRBJ2-1|TRBD2|TRBV13
TGTGCCAGCAGCCCGGTGACTAGCGGGGGCCGCAATGAGCAGTTCTTC
CASSPVTSGGRNEQFF
>.|TRBJ1-2|TRBD1|TRBV5-6
TGTGCCAGCAGCTCGACAGGGGGCGGTGAGCATGGCTACACCTTC
CASSSTGGGEHGYTF
>.|TRBJ1-5|.|TRBV19
TGTGCCAGTAGTATAACGATTCTACAGGGACCAGATCAGCCCCAGCATTTT
CASSITILQGPDQPQHF
>.|TRBJ2-7|.|TRBV5-4
TGTGCCAGCAGCACTGCTAGGTCCTACGAGCAGTACTTC
CASSTARSYEQYF
>.|TRBJ1-5|.|TRBV4-1
TGCGCCAGCAGCCAAGGACACAATAGCAATCAGCCCCAGCATTTT
CASSQGHNSNQPQHF
>.|TRBJ2-7|.|TRBV4-3
TGCGCCAGCAGCCAAGATCACCGAACCTACGAGCAGTACTTC
CASSQDHRTYEQYF
>once|TRBJ1-1|TRBD1|TRBV30
TGTGCCTGGAGACCCGACAGGGGATCTGAAGCTTTCTTT
CAWRPDRGSEAFF
>.|TRBJ1-2|.|TRBV6-1
TGTGCCAGCAGTCCACAGGGCAGCTATGGCTACACCTTC
CASSPQGSYGYTF
>.|TRBJ1-2|TRBD1|TRBV11-2
TGTGCCAGCAGCTTGACGGGACAGAACTATGGCTACACCTTC
CASSLTGQNYGYTF
>.|TRBJ2-5|TRBD1|TRBV11-2
TGTGCCAGCAGTTTAAGGGACAGGGGAGAGACCCAGTACTTC
CASSLRDRGETQYF
>few|TRBJ1-2|.|TRBV5-4
TGTGCCAGCAGCAACGGTGATGGCTACACCTTC
CASSNGDGYTF
>.|TRBJ2-5|.|TRBV25-1
TGTGCCAGCAGTTCCGAAGGCAGGGGTCGAGAGACCCAGTACTTC
CASSSEGRGRETQYF
>.|TRBJ2-7|TRBD1|TRBV30
TGTGCCTGGAGTCCACAAAGGGCCAGGGGGCACGAGCAGTACTTC
CAWSPQRARGHEQYF
>.|TRBJ1-1|.|TRBV2
TGTGCCAGCAGTGATTATGGGCAGTTTAGGTGGAGGACTGAAGCTTTCTTT
CASSDYGQFRWRTEAFF
>.|TRBJ2-5|TRBD2|TRBV5-6
TGTGCCAGCAGCCTGGGACTAGCGGAGCTTCAAGAGACCCAGTACTTC
CASSLGLAELQETQYF
>.|TRBJ2-5|.|TRBV2
TGTGCCAGCAGTGAGACTCCGACGCGGGGGACCCAGTACTTC
CASSETPTRGTQYF